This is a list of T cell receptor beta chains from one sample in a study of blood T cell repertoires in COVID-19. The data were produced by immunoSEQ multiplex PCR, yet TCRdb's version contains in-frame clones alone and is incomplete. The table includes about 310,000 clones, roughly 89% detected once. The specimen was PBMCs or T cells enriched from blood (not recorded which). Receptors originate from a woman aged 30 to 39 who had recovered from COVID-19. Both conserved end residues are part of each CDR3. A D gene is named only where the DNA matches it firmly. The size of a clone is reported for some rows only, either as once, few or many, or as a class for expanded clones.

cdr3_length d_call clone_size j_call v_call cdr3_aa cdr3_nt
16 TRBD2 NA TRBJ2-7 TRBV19 CASSPGTSGRANEQYF TGTGCCAGTAGTCCCGGGACTAGCGGGAGGGCGAACGAGCAGTACTTC
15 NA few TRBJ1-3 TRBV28 CASSYQGLSGNTIYF TGTGCCAGCAGCTATCAGGGCCTCTCTGGAAACACCATATATTTT
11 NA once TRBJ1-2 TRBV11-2 CASSYYRAYTF TGTGCCAGCAGCTATTACAGGGCTTACACCTTC
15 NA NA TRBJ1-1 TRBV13 CASSVLQFGDTEAFF TGTGCCAGCAGCGTCCTACAGTTCGGGGACACTGAAGCTTTCTTT
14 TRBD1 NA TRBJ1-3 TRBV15 CATSRTGSGNTIYF TGTGCCACCAGCAGGACAGGGTCTGGAAACACCATATATTTT
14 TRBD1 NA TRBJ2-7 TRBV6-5 CASKPRQGTYEQYF TGTGCCAGCAAGCCCAGACAGGGAACCTACGAGCAGTACTTC
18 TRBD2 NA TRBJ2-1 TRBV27 CASSLIQLAGGPGNEQFF TGTGCCAGCAGTTTAATCCAGCTAGCGGGAGGGCCAGGGAATGAGCAGTTCTTC
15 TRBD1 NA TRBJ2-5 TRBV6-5 CASSYYGQGGETQYF TGTGCCAGCAGTTACTATGGACAGGGGGGGGAGACCCAGTACTTC
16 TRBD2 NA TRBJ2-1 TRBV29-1 CSVVGAGSGRENEQFF TGCAGCGTTGTTGGTGCGGGTAGCGGGAGGGAGAATGAGCAGTTCTTC
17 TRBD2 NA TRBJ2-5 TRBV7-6 CASSAHTLAGPQETQYF TGTGCCAGCAGCGCCCATACGCTAGCGGGCCCCCAAGAGACCCAGTACTTC
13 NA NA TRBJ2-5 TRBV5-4 CASSLQGQETQYF TGTGCCAGCAGCTTGCAGGGGCAAGAGACCCAGTACTTC
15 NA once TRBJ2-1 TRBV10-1 CASSDGPTPYNEQFF TGCGCCAGCAGTGACGGTCCAACCCCCTACAATGAGCAGTTCTTC
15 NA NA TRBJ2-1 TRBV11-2 CASSLVEQGYNEQFF TGTGCCAGCAGCTTGGTGGAGCAGGGCTACAATGAGCAGTTCTTC
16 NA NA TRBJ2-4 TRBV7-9 CASSLSRALAKNIQYF TGTGCCAGCAGCCTATCCAGGGCTTTAGCCAAAAACATTCAGTACTTC
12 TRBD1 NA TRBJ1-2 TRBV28 CASETGQPGYTF TGTGCCAGCGAAACGGGACAGCCTGGCTACACCTTC
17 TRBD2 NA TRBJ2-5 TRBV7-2 CASSLLGPTSGQETQYF TGTGCCAGCAGCTTATTGGGGCCGACTAGCGGACAAGAGACCCAGTACTTC
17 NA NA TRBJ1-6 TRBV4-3 CASSQDGGGIGNSPLHF TGCGCCAGCAGCCAAGATGGGGGGGGGATCGGTAATTCACCCCTCCACTTT
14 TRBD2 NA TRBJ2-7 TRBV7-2 CASSPGLANSEQYF TGTGCCAGCAGCCCGGGACTAGCGAATAGCGAGCAGTACTTC
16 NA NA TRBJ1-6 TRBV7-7 CASSDRLYSYNSPLHF TGTGCTAGCAGCGACAGGTTATACTCCTATAATTCACCCCTCCACTTT
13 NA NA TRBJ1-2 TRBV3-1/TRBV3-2 CASSNTGIYGYTF TGTGCCAGCAGCAACACAGGGATCTATGGCTACACCTTC
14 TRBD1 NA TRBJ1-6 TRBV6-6 CASSPRTGDSPLHF TGTGCCAGCAGTCCACGGACAGGGGACTCACCCCTCCACTTT
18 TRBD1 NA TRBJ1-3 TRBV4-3 CASSQYGQGASSGNTIYF TGCGCCAGCAGCCAATACGGACAGGGGGCGAGCTCTGGAAACACCATATATTTT